This TCR beta chain was obtained from a study of CD8+ T cells in alopecia areata. Study context: Tofacitinib was given for 6 to 18 months, then stopped for 6 months.

The CDR3 extends over 14 amino acids. Germline V CDR1 and CDR2: MNHNY, SVGAGI (reference sequence). The V end lost 2 bases, the J end lost 3 bases, and 9 bases lay between the germline ends. Treatment: oral pan-JAK inhibitor, 5-10 mg twice daily. This clone appeared a few times. Extracted RNA was reverse transcribed into cDNA, the sequencing template. Clones were sequenced by immunoSEQ multiplex PCR, and TCRdb holds only the in-frame ones, with some missing. The data contain 120,000 to 150,000 clones, 82% of them singletons. The chain has TRBV6-6 and TRBJ2-3, with D unclear. The sample in question was CD8+ T cells sorted from blood, obtained at week 4, from a patient treated with tofacitinib. This TCR derives from a human donor with alopecia areata. The CDR3 nucleotides are TGTGCCAGCAGTTACGCCTTTGGGACAGATACGCAGTATTTT. Amino acids: CASSYAFGTDTQYF.